This TCR beta chain appears in the sequencing data of a study of T-cell memory formation after mild COVID-19 (dated by TCRdb to the early 2020s). For context, the study as a whole: Most TCR sequence clusters were specific to one of the two donors. Two young, previously healthy adult volunteers, one female and one male, were included in the cohort. In two donors, T-cell clones that expanded and contracted after mild COVID-19 were tracked by sequencing TCRalpha and TCRbeta repertoires over time. Study-wide findings and limitations: SARS-CoV-2 specificity was not confirmed for the second-wave clones peaking on day 37. Some responding clones were found in pre-infection memory, which suggests that pre-existing cross-reactive memory T cells took part in the SARS-CoV-2 response. Contracting CD4+ clones turned up mainly in the CM and EM memory subsets, whereas EMRA was where CD8+ clones were enriched. The study included only a couple of mild cases, and larger cohorts that include severe cases with pre-infection samples were judged to be necessary. Clones that contracted from day 15 to 85 showed balanced CD4/CD8 phenotypes, whereas a second wave of clones that expanded from day 15 to 37 leaned towards CD4+.

As regards this clonotype: Its recognized antigen is unknown. No clone much larger than this one lies a single base away; base qualities are absent.

For CDR1 and CDR2, the germline V gene (reference sequence) lists LNHNV and YYDKDF. V is shortened by 1 base, J by 0 bases, and the region joining them spans 6 bases. The CDR3 runs 15 amino acids, cysteine and phenylalanine included. The sequence is cut down to CDR3 DNA, 45 bases in frame from base 1. PBMCs were isolated by Ficoll-Paque density gradient centrifugation. Sequencing was performed on an Illumina NovaSeq 6000. cDNA libraries for TCRalpha and TCRbeta were prepared by 5'RACE using constant-segment primers, with sample barcodes and unique molecular identifiers added. Trizol reagent was used to extract RNA from every sample. Amplification of the libraries took two PCR steps, and the second step added a second sample barcode plus Illumina TruSeq adapters. Sequencing of libraries was performed on an Illumina NovaSeq with 2 x 150 bp paired-end reads. The source study handled its data this way. The reads were demultiplexed and collapsed into UMI-guided consensus sequences using migec v1.2.7. With mixcr v2.1.11, UMI consensuses were aligned to TRA and TRB V and J templates and assembled into clonotypes. Clonotypes were classified as expanded or contracted when called significant by both edgeR and NoisET, with noise models trained on biological replicates. For edgeR calls, the thresholds were a false discovery rate-adjusted p below 0.01 and a log2 fold-change of 1. As an exploratory analysis of dynamics, max-normalized trajectories of the 1000 most abundant clonotypes were examined by PCA with hierarchical clustering. Each responding clone was given a CD4 or CD8 phenotype based on the CD4+ and CD8+ repertoires, which had been sequenced separately. The raw public data were reprocessed by TCRdb itself: fastp quality trimming at Q25, MiXCR clonotype calling, in-frame beta chains only. Rows with a matching CDR3 protein are joined into one entry that keeps the most common DNA and genes. TCRdb's processing, not the study's, gives the V and J calls here. This sample lists fewer than 200,000 distinct CDR3 sequences; about 18% were detected once. The ten largest clones capture about 4% of the sample.

The source of this sequence is a man aged 18 to 29 who had mild COVID-19 (a few samples of this study predate the infection). The sample titles of this study are shuffled in the database, so cell type and time point are left out; the donor was told from shared clones. Recombination connected TRBV15 to TRBJ2-2; the D region possibly corresponds to TRBD1 (5 bases align). The sample comprised PBMCs or a T cell subset sorted from them (not recorded which). At the DNA level, the sequence is TGTGCCACCAGCAGAGCCAGGGCGAACACCGGGGAGCTGTTTTTT. This codes for CATSRARANTGELFF.